The 10 T cell receptor beta chains presented below share a single source sample, sequenced in a study of identical twins. TCRdb itself ran the 5' RACE reads through MiXCR, one entry per CDR3 protein. The sample has around 530,000 distinct CDR3 sequences, 12% to 15% seen once. In addition, the sample was reused for a study of yellow fever vaccine responses in identical twins.

The sequenced sample consisted of CD4+ T cells sorted from blood. All receptors derive from a woman younger than 35 in good health.

J is TRBJ2-2 and V is TRBV21-1; the table calls TRBD1, which could not be checked here. TRBV21-1 is listed as a pseudogene. This CDR3 region has 15 residues. The CDR3 here is CASSKLPPGTGELFF. The CDR3 nucleotides are TGTGCCAGCAGCAAATTACCCCCAGGGACCGGGGAGCTGTTTTTT.

The V gene is TRBV7-3, the J gene TRBJ2-7, with a tentative D call TRBD2 (5 bases). The germline gives CDR1 SGHTA, CDR2 FQGTGA. V was cut by 2 bases and J by 2 bases, with 10 bases left in between. This CDR3 contains 14 residues. Here the CDR3 reads CASSLGGFPYEQYF. The CDR3 coding sequence is TGTGCCAGCAGCTTAGGAGGATTCCCCTACGAGCAGTACTTC. Full variable domain (missing parts from reference TRBV7-3 and TRBJ2-7): GAGVSQTPSNKVTEKGKYVELRCDPISGHTALYWYRQSLGQGPEFLIYFQGTGAADDSGLPNDRFFAVRPEGSVSTLKIQRTERGDSAVYLCASSLGGFPYEQYFGPGTRLTVT.

The genes are TRBV18 and TRBJ2-1, with 8 bases fitting TRBD2. The CDR3 spans 14 residues. V lost 2 bases to trimming and J lost 8 bases; unmatched junction nucleotides: 5. Germline values: CDR1 KGHSH, CDR2 LQKENI. The CDR3 region has the DNA TGTGCCAGCTCACCAACCCAAGCGGGAGATGAGCAGTTCTTC. Its translation: CASSPTQAGDEQFF.

This clonotype was counted a few times. V is TRBV12-3 or TRBV12-4 and J is TRBJ2-7; D perhaps matches TRBD2 (6 bases). The CDR3 spans 15 residues. Trimming shortened V by 3 bases and J by 0 bases, and 12 bases separated the two germline ends. The CDR3 loop is CASSFLEGSSYEQYF. The CDR3, as DNA: TGTGCCAGCAGTTTTTTGGAGGGTTCCTCCTACGAGCAGTACTTC.

V is TRBV20-1 and J is TRBJ2-7; 13 bases are shared with TRBD2. V shed 1 base, J shed 3 bases, and the junction held 0 bases outside the gene matches. Germline V lookup: CDR1 DFQATT, CDR2 SNEGSKA (reference sequence). This CDR3 spans 14 amino acids. CDR3 sequence (DNA): TGCAGTGCTAGAGGACTAGCGGGGGGCTACGAGCAGTACTTC. The encoded protein is CSARGLAGGYEQYF.

This clonotype was counted only a few times. This chain uses TRBV6-1 with TRBJ1-2, with 7 bases fitting TRBD1. Germline-derived CDR1 and CDR2 are MNHNS and SASEGT. Trimming cost V 6 bases and J 0 bases; bases outside gene matches: 16. The CDR3 runs 18 residues. CDR3 residues: CASSFGTALSSANYGYTF. CDR3 nucleotides: TGTGCCAGCAGCTTTGGGACAGCCCTTTCTTCAGCTAACTATGGCTACACCTTC.

The chain recombines TRBV25-1 with TRBJ2-2; TRBD2 might be the D (5 bases). This CDR3 is built from 15 residues. Per the germline V gene, CDR1 is MGHDK and CDR2 is SYGVNS. The ends were cut back, 7 bases at V and 2 bases at J, with 14 bases in the middle. The CDR3 sequence is CASNPSGFNTGELFF. The DNA for the CDR3 is TGTGCCAGCAACCCCTCGGGATTCAACACCGGGGAGCTGTTTTTT.

V gene TRBV12-3 or TRBV12-4 combines with J gene TRBJ2-3; 11 bases match TRBD2. This CDR3 is 19 amino acids long. Losses at the gene ends were 5 bases for V and 0 bases for J; bases not matched to a gene: 13. CDR3 in amino acids: CASSPATSGARLSTDTQYF. CDR3 coding DNA: TGTGCCAGCAGTCCAGCGACTAGCGGGGCCCGACTAAGCACAGATACGCAGTATTTT.

This clonotype was seen at least ten times. V and J are TRBV20-1 and TRBJ2-4; TRBD2 is a possible D gene (6 bases). V gave up 0 bases and J gave up 0 bases, with 18 bases separating them. CDR3 length equals 18 residues. Germline V gene lookup returns CDR1 DFQATT and CDR2 SNEGSKA (reference sequence). CDR3 in DNA: TGCAGTGCTAGAGATTCCAAAGGTTGGGGACTAGCCAAAAACATTCAGTACTTC. Its translation is CSARDSKGWGLAKNIQYF.

This clonotype was counted between two and nine times. The chain carries TRBV28 and TRBJ1-1; TRBD1 matches at 7 bases. V lost 4 bases, J lost 1 base, and 9 bases stayed unmatched. The CDR3 runs to 16 residues. CDR1 MDHEN and CDR2 SYDVKM come from the germline V gene. This CDR3 reads CASSSRSGQPNTEAFF. DNA of the CDR3: TGTGCCAGCAGTTCCCGTTCGGGACAGCCGAACACTGAAGCTTTCTTT.